This TCR beta chain was observed in a study of identical twins. There are many counts of this clonotype. TCRdb processed the 5' RACE reads anew with MiXCR; each CDR3 protein has one entry. This sample carries fewer than 350,000 distinct CDR3 sequences, around 8.8% of them seen once, and the ten largest clones take approximately 2%. The CDR3 extends over 14 amino acids. Germline V gene sequence: CDR1 SGHRS, CDR2 YFSETQ. The germline V and J ends were trimmed by 0 bases and 0 bases, with 6 bases remaining between them. The sample was also reused in another study, on yellow fever vaccine responses in identical twins.

The receptor comes from a woman aged 18-29 years in good health. The sample consisted of memory (CD45RO+) T cells sorted from blood. This chain connects TRBV5-1 to TRBJ2-5; D might be TRBD2 (5 bases). CDR3 amino acids: CASSLAGYQETQYF. The CDR3 nucleotides read TGCGCCAGCAGCTTGGCGGGGTACCAAGAGACCCAGTACTTC.